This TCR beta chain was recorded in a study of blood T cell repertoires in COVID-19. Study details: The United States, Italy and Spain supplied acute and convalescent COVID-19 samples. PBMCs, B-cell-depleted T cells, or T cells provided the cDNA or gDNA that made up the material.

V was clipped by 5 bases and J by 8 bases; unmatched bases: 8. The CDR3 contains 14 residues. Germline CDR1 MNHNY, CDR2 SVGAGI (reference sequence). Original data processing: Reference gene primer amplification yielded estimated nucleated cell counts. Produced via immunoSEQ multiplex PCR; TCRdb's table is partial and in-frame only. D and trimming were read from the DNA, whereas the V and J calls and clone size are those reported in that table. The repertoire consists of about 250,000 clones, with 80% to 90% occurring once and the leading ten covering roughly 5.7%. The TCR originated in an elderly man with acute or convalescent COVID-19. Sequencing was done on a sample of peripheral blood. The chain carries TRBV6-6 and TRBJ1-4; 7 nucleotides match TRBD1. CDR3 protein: CASSLTGKKEKLFF. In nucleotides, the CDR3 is TGTGCCAGCAGTCTGACAGGGAAGAAAGAAAAACTGTTTTTT.